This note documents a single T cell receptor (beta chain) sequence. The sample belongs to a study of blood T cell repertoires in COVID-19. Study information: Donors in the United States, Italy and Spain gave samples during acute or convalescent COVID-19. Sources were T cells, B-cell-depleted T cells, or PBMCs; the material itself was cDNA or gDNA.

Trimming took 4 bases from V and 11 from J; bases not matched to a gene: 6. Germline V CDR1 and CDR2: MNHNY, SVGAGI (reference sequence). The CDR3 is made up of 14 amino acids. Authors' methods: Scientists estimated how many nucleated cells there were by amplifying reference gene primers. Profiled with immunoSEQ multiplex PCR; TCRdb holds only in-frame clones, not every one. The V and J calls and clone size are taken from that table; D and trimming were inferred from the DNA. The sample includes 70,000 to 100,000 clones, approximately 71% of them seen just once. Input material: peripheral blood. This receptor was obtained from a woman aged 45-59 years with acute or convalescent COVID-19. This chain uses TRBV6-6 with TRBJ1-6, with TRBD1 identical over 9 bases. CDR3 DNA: TGTGCCAGCAGTTTTGGACAGGGGAGGGCACCCCTCCACTTT. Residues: CASSFGQGRAPLHF.